Sequencing of this TCR beta chain was carried out in a study of blood T cell repertoires in COVID-19. Study in general: Acute-phase and convalescent COVID-19 samples originated in the United States, Italy and Spain.

The V and J ends lost 7 bases and 7 bases, in that order; junction bases with no gene match: 14. The length of the CDR3 is 16 residues. Germline CDR1 and CDR2: SGHRS and YFSETQ. In the authors' workflow: Reference gene primer amplification gave nucleated cell count estimates. Data came from immunoSEQ multiplex PCR; TCRdb stores just in-frame clones and leaves some out. Clonal size and the V and J genes are those of that table, whereas D and trimming came from the DNA. This repertoire shows roughly 100,000 clones, about nine tenths found once; its top ten account for 1.5% to 2.5%. The rearrangement links TRBV5-1 to TRBJ2-1, with TRBD2 matching over 10 bases. The receptor was isolated from a woman aged 50 to 65 with COVID-19, enrolled during active disease. The sequenced sample consisted of peripheral blood. CDR3 sequence reads: CASAQAASGGINEQFF. The CDR3, as DNA: TGCGCCAGCGCTCAAGCAGCTAGCGGGGGCATTAATGAGCAGTTCTTC.